These T cell receptor beta chains were read from a single sample in a study of blood T cell repertoires in COVID-19. Repertoires were generated with immunoSEQ multiplex PCR, while TCRdb's copy carries only in-frame clones and drops some. Among 75,000 to 90,000 clones, roughly 78% were seen once, and the ten largest hold 36%. The sequencing input was peripheral blood. These receptors originate from a man in his sixties with COVID-19, enrolled during active disease. Both conserved end residues are trimmed from each CDR3.

j_call: TRBJ2-3
v_call: TRBV29-1
cdr3_aa: SALSGGADTQY

j_call: TRBJ2-7
v_call: TRBV6-5
cdr3_aa: ASSYSKGGSYEQY

j_call: TRBJ1-3
v_call: TRBV7-9
cdr3_aa: AWRGGSGNTIY

j_call: TRBJ2-7
v_call: TRBV7-2
cdr3_aa: ASSLGGGRGLYEQY

j_call: TRBJ1-1
v_call: TRBV7-3
cdr3_aa: ASSLSGGVNTEAF

j_call: TRBJ2-3
v_call: TRBV6-6
cdr3_aa: ASSPLDSGDTQY

j_call: TRBJ2-7
v_call: TRBV5-1
cdr3_aa: ASSLDRGFPYEQY

j_call: TRBJ1-1
v_call: TRBV18
cdr3_aa: ASSDRGGGTEAF

j_call: TRBJ1-1
v_call: TRBV18
cdr3_aa: ASSPGGAEGEAF

j_call: TRBJ2-1
v_call: TRBV5-4
cdr3_aa: ASSLRLAVNNEQF

j_call: TRBJ1-5
v_call: TRBV19
cdr3_aa: ASSTQYRGQPQH

j_call: TRBJ2-5
v_call: TRBV7-2
cdr3_aa: ASSTRTSGQETQY

j_call: TRBJ2-3
v_call: TRBV5-1
cdr3_aa: ASSEGLAGGLTDTQY

j_call: TRBJ2-1
v_call: TRBV7-2
cdr3_aa: ASSPGGSRSYNEQF

j_call: TRBJ2-7
v_call: TRBV5-5
cdr3_aa: ASSLAQQGALYEQY